These T cell receptor beta chains were read from a single sample in a study of T cells after somatic rescue of genetic block. Clones were sequenced by immunoSEQ multiplex PCR, and TCRdb holds only the in-frame ones, with some missing. The data contain roughly 120,000 clones, 75% to 95% of them singletons. The specimen sequenced was peripheral blood mononuclear cells (PBMCs). Receptors were obtained from a woman between 18 and 29 years old. Both conserved end residues are part of each CDR3. D genes are given only for firm matches. Clone size is not always given. Where it is, it says once, few, many or a class for expanded clones.

J gene,clone size,D gene,V gene,CDR3 DNA,CDR3 protein
TRBJ2-1,NA,NA,TRBV7-7,TGTGCCAGCAGCTTAGGCCCCTACAATGAGCAGTTCTTC,CASSLGPYNEQFF
TRBJ1-5,NA,NA,TRBV18,TGTGCCAGCTCCCCGGGGGGGTTAAGCAATCAGCCCCAGCATTTT,CASSPGGLSNQPQHF
TRBJ1-6,NA,NA,TRBV19,TGTGCCAGTAGTCCCGTAGGACAAAGCTCCTATAATTCACCCCTCCACTTT,CASSPVGQSSYNSPLHF
TRBJ1-6,NA,NA,TRBV7-6,TGTGCCAGCAGCTTAGGATCCCCCGGAGTAGATTCACCCCTCCACTTT,CASSLGSPGVDSPLHF
TRBJ1-6,NA,TRBD1,TRBV28,TGTGCCAGCAGTTTCGGACAGGGTGATTCACCCCTCCACTTT,CASSFGQGDSPLHF
TRBJ2-3,NA,TRBD2,TRBV4-3,TGCGCCAGCAGCCAAGAACCTAGCGGGGGGCCGGGGGATACGCAGTATTTT,CASSQEPSGGPGDTQYF
TRBJ2-7,NA,TRBD1,TRBV5-4,TGTGCCAGCAGCTTTCCCCGGGACAGGGGGTTCGGGTACGAGCAGTACTTC,CASSFPRDRGFGYEQYF
TRBJ1-1,few,NA,TRBV4-3,TGCGCCAGCAGCCAAGATTGGGACACTGAAGCTTTCTTT,CASSQDWDTEAFF
TRBJ2-3,NA,NA,TRBV6-4,TGTGCCAGCAGTGTGGACAGCACAGATACGCAGTATTTT,CASSVDSTDTQYF
TRBJ2-3,NA,TRBD1,TRBV18,TGTGCCAGCTCAGGAACAGGGGGAGATGGTACAGATACGCAGTATTTT,CASSGTGGDGTDTQYF
TRBJ2-2,once,NA,TRBV4-3,TGCGCCAGCAGCCTACAGATTACCGGGGAGCTGTTTTTT,CASSLQITGELFF
TRBJ2-7,NA,NA,TRBV30,TGTGCCTGCAAGGAAGGCTACGAGCAGTACTTC,CACKEGYEQYF
TRBJ2-2,NA,NA,TRBV7-7,TGTGCCAGCAGCCCCAGCAACGGACACACCGGGGAGCTGTTTTTT,CASSPSNGHTGELFF
TRBJ1-4,NA,TRBD1,TRBV11-2,TGTGCCAGCAGCCGTACTACAGGGGGCTACGCAGCTAATGAAAAACTGTTTTTT,CASSRTTGGYAANEKLFF
TRBJ1-1,NA,TRBD1,TRBV5-4,TGTGCCAGCAGCCCGGGGACAGGGTTAGGGGCTTTCTTT,CASSPGTGLGAFF
TRBJ1-4,NA,NA,TRBV11-2,TGTGCCAGCAGCTTAGTCGAACAGGCAAATGAAAAACTGTTTTTT,CASSLVEQANEKLFF
TRBJ1-1,NA,NA,TRBV7-6,TGTGCCAGCAGCACGGCCCCGCGCGCTGAAGCTTTCTTT,CASSTAPRAEAFF
TRBJ1-2,NA,NA,TRBV6-1,TGTGCCAGCAGTGAATTTACCGGGGGCGCGGGCTACACCTTC,CASSEFTGGAGYTF
TRBJ1-2,NA,NA,TRBV7-9,TGTGCCAGCAGCTTAGCAGGCGGGGTTGGCTACACCTTC,CASSLAGGVGYTF
TRBJ2-5,NA,NA,TRBV30,TGTGCCTGGAGTGTCGCAGGGGGGAACCAAGAGACCCAGTACTTC,CAWSVAGGNQETQYF
TRBJ1-1,NA,NA,TRBV29-1,TGCAGCGTGAGAGGCGGAAACACTGAAGCTTTCTTT,CSVRGGNTEAFF
TRBJ2-2,NA,TRBD1,TRBV18,TGTGCCAGCTCACCGGGACAGGGAAGGAGCACCGGGGAGCTGTTTTTT,CASSPGQGRSTGELFF
TRBJ1-1,NA,NA,TRBV6-1,TGTGCCAGCATAGGGCAGGGTGTCGATCACACTGAAGCTTTCTTT,CASIGQGVDHTEAFF
TRBJ1-6,NA,NA,TRBV28,TGTGCCAGCAGTTTGTTGACAGACTATAATTCACCCCTCCACTTT,CASSLLTDYNSPLHF
TRBJ2-3,NA,TRBD1,TRBV19,TGTGCCAGTAGTACGCTTCCGGGACAGGAGGTTATGGGCACAGATACGCAGTATTTT,CASSTLPGQEVMGTDTQYF
TRBJ2-1,NA,TRBD1,TRBV5-1,TGCGCCAGCAGGGCCGGGACAGGGGGAAACAATGAGCAGTTCTTC,CASRAGTGGNNEQFF
TRBJ2-1,NA,TRBD2,TRBV7-9,TGTGCCAGCAGCTTAGCGTTAGCGGGCCCCGTCCATGAGCAGTTCTTC,CASSLALAGPVHEQFF
TRBJ2-3,NA,TRBD1,TRBV5-8,TGTGCCAGCAGCTGGAGGATCACAGGGGGCAAGGATACGCAGTATTTT,CASSWRITGGKDTQYF
TRBJ2-5,once,TRBD1,TRBV5-4,TGTGCCAGCAGCTTGACAGGGGCCGACGTTGCGACCCAGTACTTC,CASSLTGADVATQYF
TRBJ1-6,NA,NA,TRBV28,TGTGCCAGCAGCCGGCAGGCCGATGGGGCTAATTCACCCCTCCACTTT,CASSRQADGANSPLHF
TRBJ2-3,NA,NA,TRBV19,TGTGCCAGTAGGGTGGCGGACTCTAGCACAGATACGCAGTATTTT,CASRVADSSTDTQYF
TRBJ2-2,NA,TRBD2,TRBV9,TGTGCCAGCAGCGCTCCCCGGGGGGGCCTAAGGGGGGAGCTGTTTTTT,CASSAPRGGLRGELFF
TRBJ2-1,NA,NA,TRBV4-2,TGTGCCAGCAGCCAAGATAACCGGGGTTTTGAGCAGTTCTTC,CASSQDNRGFEQFF
TRBJ2-7,NA,NA,TRBV5-1,TGCGCCAGCAGCTTGGCCGGGTTCTCCTACGAGCAGTACTTC,CASSLAGFSYEQYF
TRBJ2-5,NA,TRBD1,TRBV7-9,TGTGCCAGCAGCCCGGGACAGTACCAAGAGACCCAGTACTTC,CASSPGQYQETQYF
TRBJ2-2,NA,NA,TRBV6-5,TGTGCCAGCAGAAGGACAGATGGGGACACCGGGGAGCTGTTTTTT,CASRRTDGDTGELFF
TRBJ1-2,NA,NA,TRBV30,TGTGCCTGGAGTAGGGCCGGGGCGGACTATGGCTACACCTTC,CAWSRAGADYGYTF
TRBJ2-3,NA,NA,TRBV28,TGTGCCAGCAGTGAGGACAGTTCGGTCACAGATACGCAGTATTTT,CASSEDSSVTDTQYF
TRBJ1-6,NA,TRBD1,TRBV4-3,TGCGCCAGCAGCCACCGAGACAGGGAAGATTCACCCCTCCACTTT,CASSHRDREDSPLHF
TRBJ1-4,NA,NA,TRBV27,TGTGCCAGCAGTCCAGCCTTCGCATCTGCAACTAATGAAAAACTGTTTTTT,CASSPAFASATNEKLFF
TRBJ1-1,NA,NA,TRBV4-1,TGCGCCAGCAGCCATACCGAAGGAAACACTGAAGCTTTCTTT,CASSHTEGNTEAFF
TRBJ1-2,NA,TRBD1,TRBV7-9,TGTGCCAGCAGCTTATCTGGACAGGAATTGTATGGCTACACCTTC,CASSLSGQELYGYTF
TRBJ2-7,NA,NA,TRBV23-1,TGCGCCAGCAGTCAACGGCTGCCGGGACCTAACTACGAGCAGTACTTC,CASSQRLPGPNYEQYF
TRBJ2-3,NA,NA,TRBV29-1,TGCAGCGTTGAAGGGGGGCTTTTCACAGATACGCAGTATTTT,CSVEGGLFTDTQYF
TRBJ2-7,NA,NA,TRBV7-2,TGTGCCAGCAGCTTATCGGCACGCGTGGGAGGCGAGCAGTACTTC,CASSLSARVGGEQYF
TRBJ2-7,NA,NA,TRBV29-1,TGCAGCGTGAGATGGGAGGCGGCGGGGGAGCAGTACTTC,CSVRWEAAGEQYF
TRBJ2-7,NA,NA,TRBV4-3,TGCGCCAGCGCGTCTGGTAGAGGGGGTGACGAGCAGTACTTC,CASASGRGGDEQYF
TRBJ2-5,NA,TRBD2,TRBV9,TGTGCCAGCAGCGTCGGGACTAGCGGGGGCATGGGGGAGACCCAGTACTTC,CASSVGTSGGMGETQYF
TRBJ2-2,NA,NA,TRBV6-5,TGTGCCAGCACCCCCCTCCCGCGAGTCACCGGGGAGCTGTTTTTT,CASTPLPRVTGELFF
TRBJ2-5,NA,NA,TRBV5-1,TGCGCCAGCAGCTTGAGTACGACAGAAGAGACCCAGTACTTC,CASSLSTTEETQYF
TRBJ2-7,NA,NA,TRBV15,TGTGCCACCAGCAGAGACAGGGACCGGGGGAACTACGAGCAGTACTTC,CATSRDRDRGNYEQYF
TRBJ1-6,NA,NA,TRBV30,TGTGCCTGCCAAACCGACAGGCTGGGGTCACCCCTCCACTTT,CACQTDRLGSPLHF
TRBJ2-3,few,TRBD1,TRBV7-7,TGTGCCAGCAGCCCCATCCCGGACAGGGGGCGAGATACGCAGTATTTT,CASSPIPDRGRDTQYF
TRBJ2-1,NA,TRBD2,TRBV6-4,TGTGCCAGCAGTGTTGACGGGGGGTGGAATGAGCAGTTCTTC,CASSVDGGWNEQFF
TRBJ2-7,NA,TRBD2,TRBV2,TGTGCCAGCAGTGAGGCTAGCGGGGTCTCCTACGAGCAGTACTTC,CASSEASGVSYEQYF
TRBJ2-2,NA,TRBD2,TRBV4-1,TGCGCCAGCAGCCAAGACACTAGCGGGGACCACACCGGGGAGCTGTTTTTT,CASSQDTSGDHTGELFF
TRBJ1-1,NA,NA,TRBV19,TGTGCCAGTAGTATAGATCCCGGTCGAAACACTGAAGCTTTCTTT,CASSIDPGRNTEAFF
TRBJ1-2,NA,NA,TRBV5-6,TGTGCCAGCAGCTTGCGTGGCACTTATGGCTACACCTTC,CASSLRGTYGYTF
TRBJ2-7,NA,TRBD1,TRBV29-1,TGCAGCGTTGAAACCCCCGGGACAGGGTCCTACGAGCAGTACTTC,CSVETPGTGSYEQYF
TRBJ2-3,NA,TRBD1,TRBV4-2,TGTGCCAGCAGTCCTTCGCCGGGGACAGTCTCCTATACGCAGTATTTT,CASSPSPGTVSYTQYF